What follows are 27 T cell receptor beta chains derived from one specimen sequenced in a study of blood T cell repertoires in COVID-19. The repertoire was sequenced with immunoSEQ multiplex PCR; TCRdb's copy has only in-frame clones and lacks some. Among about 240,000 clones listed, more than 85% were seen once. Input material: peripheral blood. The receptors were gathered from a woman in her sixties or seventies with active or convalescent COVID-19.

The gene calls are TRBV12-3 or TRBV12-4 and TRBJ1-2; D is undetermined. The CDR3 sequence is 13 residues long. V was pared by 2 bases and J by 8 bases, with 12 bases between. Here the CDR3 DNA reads TGTGCCAGCAGTTTATCCCCATCCCAGGGCTACACCTTC. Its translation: CASSLSPSQGYTF.

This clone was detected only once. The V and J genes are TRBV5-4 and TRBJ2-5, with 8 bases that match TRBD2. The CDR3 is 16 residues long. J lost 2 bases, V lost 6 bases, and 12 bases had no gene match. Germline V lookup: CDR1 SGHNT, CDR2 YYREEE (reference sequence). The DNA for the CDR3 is TGTGCCAGCACCACTGGCCGGGCGGGGGGTCAAGAGACCCAGTACTTC. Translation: CASTTGRAGGQETQYF.

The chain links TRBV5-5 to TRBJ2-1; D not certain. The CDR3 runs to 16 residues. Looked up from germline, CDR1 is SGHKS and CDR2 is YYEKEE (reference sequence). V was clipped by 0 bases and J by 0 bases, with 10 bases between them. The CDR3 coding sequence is TGTGCCAGCAGCTTGGGTCTGGTGAGCTCCTACAATGAGCAGTTCTTC. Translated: CASSLGLVSSYNEQFF.

The CDR3 bases are TGCGCCAGCAGCCCTGACAGGGGGAATAGCGGCTACACCTTC. Protein sequence: CASSPDRGNSGYTF. The chain couples TRBV4-3 to TRBJ1-2, with 9 positions matching TRBD1. Per germline, CDR1 LGHNA and CDR2 YSLEER. The V and J ends lost 4 bases and 8 bases, in that order; junction bases with no gene match: 8. The CDR3 length is 14 residues.

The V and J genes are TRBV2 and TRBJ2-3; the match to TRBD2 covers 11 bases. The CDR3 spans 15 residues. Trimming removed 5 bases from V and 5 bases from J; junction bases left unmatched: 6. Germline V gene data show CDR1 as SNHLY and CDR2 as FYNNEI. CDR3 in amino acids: CASSLAGGPIDTQYF. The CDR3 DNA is TGTGCCAGCAGTTTAGCGGGGGGGCCGATAGATACGCAGTATTTT.

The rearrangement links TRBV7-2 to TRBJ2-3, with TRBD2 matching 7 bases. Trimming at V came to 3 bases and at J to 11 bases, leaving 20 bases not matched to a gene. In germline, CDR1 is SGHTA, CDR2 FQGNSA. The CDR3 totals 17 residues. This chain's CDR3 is CASSLVGLLAPGGEQYF. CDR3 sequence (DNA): TGTGCCAGCAGCTTGGTTGGCCTACTAGCGCCCGGAGGGGAGCAGTATTTT. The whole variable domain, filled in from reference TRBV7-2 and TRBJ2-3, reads GAGVSQSPSNKVTEKGKDVELRCDPISGHTALYWYRQSLGQGLEFLIYFQGNSAPDKSGLPSDRFSAERTGGSVSTLTIQRTQQEDSAVYLCASSLVGLLAPGGEQYFGPGTRLTVL.

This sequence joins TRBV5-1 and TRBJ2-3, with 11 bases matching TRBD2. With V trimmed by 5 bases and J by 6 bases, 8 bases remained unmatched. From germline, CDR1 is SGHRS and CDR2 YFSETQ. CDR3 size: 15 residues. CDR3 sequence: CASRHSSGGPDTQYF. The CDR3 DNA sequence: TGCGCCAGCAGGCACTCTAGCGGGGGGCCGGATACGCAGTATTTT.

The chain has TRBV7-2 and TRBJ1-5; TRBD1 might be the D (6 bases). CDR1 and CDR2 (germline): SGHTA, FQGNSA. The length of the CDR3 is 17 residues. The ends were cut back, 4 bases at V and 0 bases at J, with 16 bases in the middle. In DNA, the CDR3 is TGTGCCAGCAGCTCAACAGGGTCCCTGGATAGCAATCAGCCCCAGCATTTT. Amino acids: CASSSTGSLDSNQPQHF.

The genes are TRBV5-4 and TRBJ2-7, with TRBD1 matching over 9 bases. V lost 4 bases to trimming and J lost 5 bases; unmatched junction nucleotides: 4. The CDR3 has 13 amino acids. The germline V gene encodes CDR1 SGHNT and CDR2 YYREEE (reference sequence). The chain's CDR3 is CASSPGQGHEQYF. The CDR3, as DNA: TGTGCCAGCAGCCCTGGACAGGGGCACGAGCAGTACTTC.

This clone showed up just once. The CDR3 nucleotides are TGTGCCAGCAGCTTAGATCAGGGGGCCGGTGAAGCTTTCTTT. Translating gives CASSLDQGAGEAFF. The chain has TRBV7-2 and TRBJ1-1; the match to TRBD1 covers 8 bases. The V gene's germline CDR1 is SGHTA and CDR2 FQGNSA. The CDR3 has 14 residues. Trimming at V came to 1 base and at J to 7 bases, leaving 5 bases not matched to a gene.

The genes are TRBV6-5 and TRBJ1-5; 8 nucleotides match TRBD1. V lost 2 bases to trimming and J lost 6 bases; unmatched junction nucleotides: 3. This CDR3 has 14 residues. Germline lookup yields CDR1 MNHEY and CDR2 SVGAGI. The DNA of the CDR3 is TGTGCCAGCAGTTACGCACAGGGGGGTCAGCCCCAGCATTTT. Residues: CASSYAQGGQPQHF.

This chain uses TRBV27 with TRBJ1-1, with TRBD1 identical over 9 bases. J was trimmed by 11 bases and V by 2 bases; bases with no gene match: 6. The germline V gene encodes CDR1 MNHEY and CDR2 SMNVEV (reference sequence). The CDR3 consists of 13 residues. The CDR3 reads CASSLLTGGRAFF. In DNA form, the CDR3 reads TGTGCCAGCAGTTTACTGACAGGGGGTCGGGCTTTCTTT.

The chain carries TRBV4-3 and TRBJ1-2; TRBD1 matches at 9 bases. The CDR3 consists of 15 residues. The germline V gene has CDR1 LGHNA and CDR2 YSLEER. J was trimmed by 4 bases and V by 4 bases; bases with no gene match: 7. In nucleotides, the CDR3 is TGCGCCAGCAGCCCCCGGACAGGGGAGAGCTATGGCTACACCTTC. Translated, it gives CASSPRTGESYGYTF.

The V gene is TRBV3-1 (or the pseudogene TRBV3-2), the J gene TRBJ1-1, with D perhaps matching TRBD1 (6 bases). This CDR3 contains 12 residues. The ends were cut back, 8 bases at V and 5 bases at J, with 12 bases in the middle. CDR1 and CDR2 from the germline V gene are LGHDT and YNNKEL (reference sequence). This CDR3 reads CASSGAGTEAFF. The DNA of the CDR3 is TGTGCCAGCTCAGGGGCAGGGACTGAAGCTTTCTTT.

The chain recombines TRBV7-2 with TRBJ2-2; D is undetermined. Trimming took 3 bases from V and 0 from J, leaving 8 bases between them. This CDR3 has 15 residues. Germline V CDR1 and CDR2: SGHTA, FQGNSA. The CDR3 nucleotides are TGTGCCAGCAGCTTCTTTGACTCGAACACCGGGGAGCTGTTTTTT. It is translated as CASSFFDSNTGELFF.

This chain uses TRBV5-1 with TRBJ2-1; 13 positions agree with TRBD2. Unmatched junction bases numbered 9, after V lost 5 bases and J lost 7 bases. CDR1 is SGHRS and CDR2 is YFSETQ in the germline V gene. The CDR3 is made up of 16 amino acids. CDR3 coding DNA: TGCGCCAGCAGACACGGACTAGCGGGGGTAGGAAATGAGCAGTTCTTC. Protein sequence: CASRHGLAGVGNEQFF.

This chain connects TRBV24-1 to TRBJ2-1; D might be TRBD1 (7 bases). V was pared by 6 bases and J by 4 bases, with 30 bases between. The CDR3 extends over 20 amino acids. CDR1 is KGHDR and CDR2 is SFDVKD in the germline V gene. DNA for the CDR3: TGTGCCACCAGTTCCGCCCCCGGGGGCTACAGGGGCATTAATTACAATGAGCAGTTCTTC. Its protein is CATSSAPGGYRGINYNEQFF.

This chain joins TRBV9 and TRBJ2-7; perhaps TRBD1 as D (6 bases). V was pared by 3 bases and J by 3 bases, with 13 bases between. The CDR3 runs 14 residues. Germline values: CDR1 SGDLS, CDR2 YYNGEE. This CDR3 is CASSAPGQIYEQYF. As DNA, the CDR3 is TGTGCCAGCAGCGCACCGGGACAAATCTACGAGCAGTACTTC.

The CDR3 nucleotides read TGTGCCAGTAGTATGGGGCTAGCGGGGGCCCAGCGCCGTTACAATGAGCAGTTCTTC. This sequence encodes CASSMGLAGAQRRYNEQFF. This chain links TRBV19 with TRBJ2-1; 10 bases are a match to TRBD2. CDR1 LNHDA and CDR2 SQIVND come from the germline V gene (reference sequence). V shed 3 bases, J shed 4 bases, and the junction held 15 bases outside the gene matches. This CDR3 is built from 19 residues.

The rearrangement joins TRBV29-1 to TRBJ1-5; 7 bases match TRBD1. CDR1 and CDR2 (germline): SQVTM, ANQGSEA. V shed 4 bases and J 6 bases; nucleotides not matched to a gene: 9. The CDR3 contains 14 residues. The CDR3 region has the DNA TGCAGCGTTGGCGACAGGGTAAGGGGTCAGCCCCAGCATTTT. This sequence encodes CSVGDRVRGQPQHF.

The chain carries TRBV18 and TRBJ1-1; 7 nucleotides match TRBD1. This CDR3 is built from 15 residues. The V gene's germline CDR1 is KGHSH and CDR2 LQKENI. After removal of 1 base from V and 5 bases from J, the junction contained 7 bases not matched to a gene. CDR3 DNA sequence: TGTGCCAGCTCACCACTTACAGGGGTAGAGACTGAAGCTTTCTTT. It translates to CASSPLTGVETEAFF.

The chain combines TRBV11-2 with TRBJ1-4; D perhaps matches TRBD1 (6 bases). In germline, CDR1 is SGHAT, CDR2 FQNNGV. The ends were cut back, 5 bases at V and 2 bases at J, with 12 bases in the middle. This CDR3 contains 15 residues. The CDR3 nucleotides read TGTGCCAGCAGCCCAGGACAGCAGACTAATGAAAAACTGTTTTTT. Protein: CASSPGQQTNEKLFF.

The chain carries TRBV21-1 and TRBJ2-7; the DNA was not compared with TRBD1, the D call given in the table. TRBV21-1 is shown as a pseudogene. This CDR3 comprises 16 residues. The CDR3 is CASSKGRTGNSYEQYF. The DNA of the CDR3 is TGTGCCAGCAGCAAAGGGAGGACAGGGAACTCCTACGAGCAGTACTTC.

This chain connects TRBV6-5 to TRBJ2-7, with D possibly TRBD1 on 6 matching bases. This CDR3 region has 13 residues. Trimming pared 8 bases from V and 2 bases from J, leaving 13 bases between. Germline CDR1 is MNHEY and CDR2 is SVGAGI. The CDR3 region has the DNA TGTGCCAGCGTGGACAGCTTAACCTACGAGCAGTACTTC. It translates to CASVDSLTYEQYF.

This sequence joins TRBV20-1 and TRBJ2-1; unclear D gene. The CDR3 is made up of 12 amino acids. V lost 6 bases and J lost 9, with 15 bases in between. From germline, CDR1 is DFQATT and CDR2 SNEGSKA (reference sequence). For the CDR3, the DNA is TGCAGTGCGAGTTTGAGGCAGACTGAGCAGTTCTTC. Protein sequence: CSASLRQTEQFF.

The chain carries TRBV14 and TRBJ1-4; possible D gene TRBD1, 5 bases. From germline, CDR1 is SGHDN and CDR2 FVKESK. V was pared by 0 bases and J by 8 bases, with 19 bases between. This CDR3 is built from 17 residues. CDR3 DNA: TGTGCCAGCAGCCAAGAGGGGACTCGGGCAGGAGAAGAAAAACTGTTTTTT. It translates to CASSQEGTRAGEEKLFF. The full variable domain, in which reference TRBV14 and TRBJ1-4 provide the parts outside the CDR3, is EAGVTQFPSHSVIEKGQTVTLRCDPISGHDNLYWYRRVMGKEIKFLLHFVKESKQDESGMPNNRFLAERTGGTYSTLKVQPAELEDSGVYFCASSQEGTRAGEEKLFFGSGTQLSVL.

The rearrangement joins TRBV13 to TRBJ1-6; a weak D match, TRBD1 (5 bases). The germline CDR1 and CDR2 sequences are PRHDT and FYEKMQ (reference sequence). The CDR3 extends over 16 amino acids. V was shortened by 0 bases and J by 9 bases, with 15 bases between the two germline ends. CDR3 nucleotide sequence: TGTGCCAGCAGCTTAGGACCCAGCGGGACGACTTCACCCCTCCACTTT. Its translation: CASSLGPSGTTSPLHF.